A single sample gave rise to the 20 T cell receptor beta chains below, sequenced in a study of shared clonotypes between healthy human individuals. Naive CD8 cells lacked CD45RO and underwent positive selection for CCR7, leaving out terminally differentiated effector memory CD45RA+ cells. This table comes from immunoSEQ multiplex PCR, and its TCRdb copy is limited to in-frame clones, with some not included. The sample holds some 740,000 clones, around 92% seen once. Material for sequencing was naive CD8+ T cells sorted from blood. Receptors were obtained from a man aged 30 to 45 in good health.

V usage is TRBV11-3 and J usage is TRBJ2-1; 7 nucleotides agree with TRBD2. The CDR3 consists of 16 residues. Germline V CDR1 and CDR2: SGHNT, YENEEA. J lost 4 bases, V lost 3 bases, and 9 bases had no gene match. The CDR3 coding sequence is TGTGCCAGCAGCTTGATGGCGCGGGAGCCTTACAATGAGCAGTTCTTC. Its translation: CASSLMAREPYNEQFF.

This clone was seen once. V is TRBV19 and J is TRBJ1-1, with D perhaps TRBD1 (5 bases). This CDR3 comprises 14 residues. Germline V gene lookup returns CDR1 LNHDA and CDR2 SQIVND (reference sequence). Between the trimmed V and J ends, which lost 3 bases and 4 bases, there was a span of 12 bases. The CDR3 here is CASSIMGGGTEAFF. In nucleotides, the CDR3 is TGTGCCAGTAGTATTATGGGGGGTGGCACTGAAGCTTTCTTT.

This chain joins TRBV11-2 and TRBJ1-1; D unresolved. The V gene lost 1 base and the J gene lost 0 bases, with 15 bases spanning the gap. The V gene's germline CDR1 is SGHAT and CDR2 FQNNGV. The CDR3 extends over 17 amino acids. DNA of the CDR3: TGTGCCAGCAGCTTAGGAGCCCAATTTGGGGTGAACACTGAAGCTTTCTTT. Protein sequence: CASSLGAQFGVNTEAFF.

The chain carries TRBV11-2 and TRBJ2-1, with TRBD2 matching over 15 bases. Germline V gives CDR1 SGHAT, CDR2 FQNNGV. V trimming: 5 bases; J trimming: 6 bases; junction bases outside the gene matches: 11. The length of the CDR3 is 18 residues. CDR3 amino acids: CASSDSPGTSGRSNEQFF. The CDR3 DNA reads TGTGCCAGCAGCGATTCGCCCGGGACTAGCGGGAGGTCCAATGAGCAGTTCTTC.

The rearrangement joins TRBV5-5 to TRBJ1-2, with 7 bases matching TRBD1. Losses at the gene ends were 5 bases for V and 5 bases for J; bases not matched to a gene: 12. The germline CDR1 and CDR2 sequences are SGHKS and YYEKEE (reference sequence). This CDR3 comprises 15 residues. The DNA for the CDR3 is TGTGCCAGCAGGCGGGACAGCGCAGCTTTATATGGCTACACCTTC. Residues: CASRRDSAALYGYTF.

The CDR3 DNA follows: TGCAGCGTTGAAGAGCCCTTACCCAGGGTGGATGGCTATGGCTACACCTTC. Translating gives CSVEEPLPRVDGYGYTF. V gene TRBV29-1 combines with J gene TRBJ1-2; TRBD1 is a possible D gene (5 bases). The CDR3 has 17 residues. The V gene's germline CDR1 is SQVTM and CDR2 ANQGSEA. V lost 0 bases, J lost 4 bases, and 21 bases lay in between.

This clone was recorded once. The gene calls are TRBV4-3 and TRBJ2-7; TRBD1 matches 10 bases. The V segment lost 4 bases and the J segment 5 bases; nucleotides outside the gene matches: 5. The germline V gene has CDR1 LGHNA and CDR2 YSLEER. The CDR3 length is 14 residues. This chain's CDR3 is CASSPGTGAHEQYF. The CDR3 region has the DNA TGCGCCAGCAGCCCCGGGACAGGGGCCCACGAGCAGTACTTC.

This clone was seen just once. Other nucleotide sequences from this sample produce the same CDR3. The CDR3 DNA sequence: TGTGCCAGCAGTTTAGGACAGGGCATCTACGAGCAGTACTTC. Translating gives CASSLGQGIYEQYF. This sequence joins TRBV27 and TRBJ2-7, with 8 bases lining up with TRBD1. Looked up from germline, CDR1 is MNHEY and CDR2 is SMNVEV (reference sequence). Unmatched junction bases numbered 3, after V lost 2 bases and J lost 3 bases. CDR3 length equals 14 residues.

This chain connects TRBV2 to TRBJ1-1; unclear D gene. Germline loops: CDR1 SNHLY, CDR2 FYNNEI. V lost 2 bases and J lost 0, with 10 bases in between. The CDR3 runs to 15 residues. This chain's CDR3 is CASSENVGVNTEAFF. The CDR3 DNA reads TGTGCCAGCAGTGAAAACGTTGGGGTGAACACTGAAGCTTTCTTT.

CDR3 nucleotide sequence: TGTGCCAGCACCCTCTCCGGGACACTAAGCGGGCAGTATTTT. Protein: CASTLSGTLSGQYF. This chain joins TRBV13 and TRBJ2-3; D is perhaps TRBD1 (6 bases). V gave up 7 bases and J gave up 11 bases, with 22 bases separating them. The CDR3 length is 14 residues. Germline CDR1 reads PRHDT; CDR2 reads FYEKMQ (reference sequence). The whole variable domain, remainder taken from reference TRBV13 and TRBJ2-3, is AAGVIQSPRHLIKEKRETATLKCYPIPRHDTVYWYQQGPGQDPQFLISFYEKMQSDKGSIPDRFSAQQFSDYHSELNMSSLELGDSALYFCASTLSGTLSGQYFGPGTRLTVL.

V and J are TRBV27 and TRBJ2-5; no reliable D call. The CDR3 has 15 amino acids. Deletions cut 3 bases from V and 8 bases from J, with 19 bases between. Germline V gives CDR1 MNHEY, CDR2 SMNVEV (reference sequence). The CDR3: CASSFARLASVTQYF. The DNA of the CDR3 is TGTGCCAGCAGTTTTGCGCGACTGGCCTCGGTAACCCAGTACTTC.

The sample holds a few counts of this clone. This rearrangement joins TRBV18 to TRBJ1-1; possible D gene TRBD1, 6 bases. Germline V gene data show CDR1 as KGHSH and CDR2 as LQKENI. The germline V and J ends were trimmed by 0 bases and 1 base, with 15 bases remaining between them. CDR3 length: 17 residues. The DNA for the CDR3 is TGTGCCAGCTCACCACCGTGGCCGGGGGCAAGGAACACTGAAGCTTTCTTT. Residues: CASSPPWPGARNTEAFF.

DNA of the CDR3: TGTGCCAGCAGCGACCCCGGGACTAGCGGAACCACCGGGGAGCTGTTTTTT. This encodes CASSDPGTSGTTGELFF. This chain joins TRBV9 and TRBJ2-2, with TRBD2 matching 11 bases. The V gene's germline CDR1 is SGDLS and CDR2 YYNGEE. This CDR3 is 17 amino acids long. After removal of 3 bases from V and 4 bases from J, the junction contained 8 bases not matched to a gene.

The rearrangement uses TRBV27 and TRBJ2-6; D tentatively reads TRBD1 or TRBD2 (5 bases each). Deletions cut 6 bases from V and 5 bases from J, with 23 bases between. Per germline, CDR1 MNHEY and CDR2 SMNVEV (reference sequence). The CDR3 length is 18 residues. The CDR3 nucleotides are TGTGCCAGCAGCGGGGACCGGGACGGCTTATCGAGGGCCAACGTCCTGACTTTC. Translated: CASSGDRDGLSRANVLTF.

This chain uses TRBV7-2 with TRBJ2-1; D is undetermined. The CDR3 consists of 14 residues. Germline loops: CDR1 SGHTA, CDR2 FQGNSA. Trimming cost V 5 bases and J 8 bases, with 16 bases left between them. CDR3 in amino acids: CASSPDVTFDEQFF. CDR3 DNA sequence: TGTGCCAGCAGCCCCGACGTGACTTTCGATGAGCAGTTCTTC.

The CDR3 loop is CASSPPDRESSYEQYF. DNA of the CDR3: TGTGCCAGCAGCCCTCCGGACAGGGAGAGCTCCTACGAGCAGTACTTC. This sequence joins TRBV28 and TRBJ2-7; the match to TRBD1 covers 8 bases. J lost 0 bases, V lost 6 bases, and 10 bases had no gene match. The CDR3 has 16 residues. Germline V gene lookup returns CDR1 MDHEN and CDR2 SYDVKM.

The chain is built from TRBV9 and TRBJ2-5, with a possible D match to TRBD1 (5 bases). The ends were cut back, 0 bases at V and 3 bases at J, with 15 bases in the middle. The length of the CDR3 is 16 residues. CDR1 is SGDLS and CDR2 is YYNGEE in the germline V gene. The DNA of the CDR3 is TGTGCCAGCAGCGTAGAAGGCCAGGGATCCAAAGAGACCCAGTACTTC. Residues: CASSVEGQGSKETQYF.

V usage is TRBV5-6 and J usage is TRBJ2-1, with D unresolved. Trimming left V 7 bases short and J 6 bases short, with 8 bases between. Germline CDR1 and CDR2: SGHDT and YYEEEE. The CDR3 consists of 11 residues. The CDR3 loop reads CASAWANEQFF. CDR3 sequence (DNA): TGTGCCAGCGCCTGGGCCAATGAGCAGTTCTTC.

The chain has TRBV7-2 and TRBJ2-4, with D maybe TRBD1 (6 bases). CDR3 length equals 15 residues. Looked up from germline, CDR1 is SGHTA and CDR2 is FQGNSA. Trimming shortened V by 5 bases and J by 2 bases, and 13 bases separated the two germline ends. The CDR3 loop is CASSARGITKNIQYF. CDR3 sequence (DNA): TGTGCCAGCAGCGCCAGGGGTATTACCAAAAACATTCAGTACTTC.

Worth noting for this clone: At the DNA level, this CDR3 is encoded by other sequences in the same sample as well. This chain uses TRBV19 with TRBJ2-1; D unresolved. The CDR3 length is 12 residues. The V end lost 1 base, the J end lost 6 bases, and 4 bases lay between the germline ends. Germline V gene lookup returns CDR1 LNHDA and CDR2 SQIVND (reference sequence). In DNA form, the CDR3 reads TGTGCCAGTAGTATAGTTGGCAATGAGCAGTTCTTC. This sequence encodes CASSIVGNEQFF.